The clone carrying this T cell receptor beta chain was detected a few times. Its antigen is currently unknown. This record belongs to a study of CD8+CD57+ T cells in acquired aplastic anemia. Overall study: The average for DNA from sorted CD4+ and CD8+ cells was 3.2 ug. Findings and caveats of the study: Researchers report that around 29 CD8+ CDR3 sequences appeared in both patients and controls.

Genomic DNA, the template, was used for profiling of the TCR beta VDJ and CDR3. TCRdb passed the reads through MiXCR, listing each CDR3 protein once. This sample yields around 180,000 distinct CDR3 sequences, of which 45% to 60% are seen a single time; 10% to 15% belongs to the top ten. This CDR3 is built from 15 residues. Trimming took 5 bases from V and 2 from J; bases not matched to a gene: 6. Germline CDR1 MNHEY, CDR2 SMNVEV (reference sequence). Selection for sequencing was limited to patients who had shown CD8+CD57+ cell expansion by flow cytometry. Severe acquired aplastic anemia was diagnosed in all patients.

The gene calls are TRBV27 and TRBJ2-7; 10 bases are a match to TRBD1. Material for sequencing was sorted CD4+, CD8+, or CD8+CD57+ T cells (not recorded which) from PBMCs. This clonotype was obtained from a human donor with aplastic anemia. CDR3 coding DNA: TGTGCCAGCAGTCCGGGACAGGGGTCGACCTACGAGCAGTACTTC. It yields the protein CASSPGQGSTYEQYF.